A single sample gave rise to the 32 T cell receptor beta chains below, sequenced in a study of tumor and adjacent non-tumor tissue in lung cancer. Three rounds of nested PCR, following a modified ARM-PCR protocol, produced the TCRbeta library. TCRdb re-derived calls from the multiplex PCR reads in MiXCR, one entry per CDR3 protein. The table has roughly 120,000 distinct CDR3 sequences, about 61% seen once; the top ten hold roughly 19%. The template was RNA from unsorted bulk tissue. The normal lung tissue was taken more than 3 cm from the tumor edge. Sequences were obtained from distant non-tumor lung tissue. These receptors originate from a man aged 55 to 69 with non-small cell lung cancer.

On this clonotype itself: This is likely a read error, given that the CDR3 carries no conserved phenylalanine or tryptophan at its end. The chain is built from TRBV7-9 and TRBJ2-7; D gene uncertain. The CDR3 length is 15 residues. Trimming shortened V by 0 bases and J by 1 base, and 10 bases separated the two germline ends. Germline CDR1 is SEHNR and CDR2 is FQNEAQ (reference sequence). CDR3 DNA sequence: TGTGCCAGCAGCTTAGCCGAAATGCAGTCCTACGAGCAGTACTAC. Residues: CASSLAEMQSYEQYY.

About this clonotype itself: Compared with germline, one end of the junction differs, possibly owing to a read error. V is TRBV11-2 and J is TRBJ2-3, with 7 bases identical to TRBD2. This CDR3 spans 15 amino acids. Germline V gene data show CDR1 as SGHAT and CDR2 as FQNNGV. CDR3 DNA sequence: TGTGCCAGCAGCTTGGGGGGAGGGATCACAGATACGCAGTTTTTT. Translating gives CASSLGGGITDTQFF.

As concerns this clonotype: The junction departs from germline at one end; a sequencing error may be responsible. The chain employs TRBV5-1 and TRBJ2-7; TRBD1 is a possible D gene (5 bases). The germline V gene encodes CDR1 SGHRS and CDR2 YFSETQ. The CDR3 is made up of 16 amino acids. The CDR3: CASSSLNPTGAYGQYF. In DNA form, the CDR3 reads TGCGCCAGCAGCTCTCTTAACCCCACAGGAGCCTACGGGCAGTACTTC. The variable domain in full, with the rest retrieved from reference TRBV5-1 and TRBJ2-7, is KAGVTQTPRYLIKTRGQQVTLSCSPISGHRSVSWYQQTPGQGLQFLFEYFSETQRNKGNFPGRFSGRQFSNSRSEMNVSTLELGDSALYLCASSSLNPTGAYGQYFGPGTRLTVT.

Regarding this clonotype: This likely comes from a read error, as the CDR3 has no conserved phenylalanine or tryptophan at its end. The gene calls are TRBV20-1 and TRBJ2-5; no definite D call. CDR1 and CDR2 from the germline V gene are DFQATT and SNEGSKA (reference sequence). The CDR3 loop spans 12 amino acids. With 7 bases removed from V and 2 bases from J, the gap between germline ends came to 11 bases. The CDR3, as DNA: TGCAGTGTTAGTGGCCAGCAAGAGACCCAGTACCTC. Amino acids: CSVSGQQETQYL.

The V call is TRBV4-3, the J call TRBJ1-2; D is uncertain. CDR1 and CDR2 (germline): LGHNA, YSLEER. The CDR3 length is 14 residues. The CDR3 nucleotides are TGCGCGAGCGGCCAAGATCCGCCAGTTAAAGGCTACACCTTC. Translated, it gives CASGQDPPVKGYTF.

As concerns this clonotype: One junction end disagrees with the germline gene, perhaps due to a read error. The chain is built from TRBV6-6 and TRBJ2-1; 10 bases agree with TRBD2. Germline V gives CDR1 MNHNY, CDR2 SVGAGI (reference sequence). The CDR3 runs 17 residues. The CDR3 is CDSSYSPLAGIPDEQFF. CDR3 in DNA: TGTGACAGCAGTTACTCTCCACTAGCGGGAATCCCCGATGAGCAGTTCTTC.

This clonotype appeared many times. This chain uses TRBV6-1 with TRBJ2-7; 9 bases map to TRBD2. This CDR3 has 15 residues. The germline gives CDR1 MNHNS, CDR2 SASEGT. After removal of 7 bases from V and 1 base from J, the junction contained 8 bases not matched to a gene. This chain's CDR3 is CASTLVAGDSYEQYF. The CDR3 DNA reads as TGTGCCAGCACCCTTGTAGCGGGAGATTCCTACGAGCAGTACTTC.

A note on this clonotype: Likely a read error: the CDR3 ends without its conserved phenylalanine or tryptophan. The genes are TRBV4-3 and TRBJ2-1, with D tentatively TRBD2 (6 bases). The ends were cut back, 3 bases at V and 9 bases at J, with 15 bases in the middle. The CDR3 length is 14 residues. CDR1 and CDR2 (germline): LGHNA, YSLEER. Written as DNA, the CDR3 is TGCGCCAGCAGCCAGGGGGACTCCTCCTCTGAGCAGTTCTTG. Translated, it gives CASSQGDSSSEQFL.

This chain joins TRBV20-1 and TRBJ1-2; possible D gene TRBD1, 5 bases. The CDR3 is 15 amino acids. Germline V gene data show CDR1 as DFQATT and CDR2 as SNEGSKA (reference sequence). V lost 4 bases to trimming and J lost 1 base, with 16 bases between them. CDR3 DNA sequence: TGCAGTGCTAATCATCAGAAAGGGGATAACTATGGCTACACCTTC. This gives the protein CSANHQKGDNYGYTF.

Details on this clonotype: This clone may be a read error of a much larger clone one base away. The V gene is TRBV28, the J gene TRBJ2-1; D call uncertain. The CDR3 covers 14 residues. Germline assignment: CDR1 MDHEN and CDR2 SYDVKM. CDR3 in amino acids: CASNLFSRWGEQFF. DNA for the CDR3: TGTGCCAGCAATTTATTTTCCAGGTGGGGTGAGCAGTTCTTC.

With regard to this clonotype: This could be a read error, since a much larger clone is one nucleotide away. The chain has TRBV12-3 or TRBV12-4 and TRBJ1-2; weak D call: TRBD1 (5 bases). The V end lost 6 bases, the J end lost 5 bases, and 13 bases lay between the germline ends. The CDR3 has 13 amino acids. The CDR3 DNA is TGTGCCAGCAGCCCCGAACAGGAGTATGGCTACACCTTC. Residues: CASSPEQEYGYTF.

At least ten counts were recorded for this clonotype. The chain recombines TRBV25-1 with TRBJ1-2; perhaps TRBD1 as D (5 bases). This CDR3 contains 12 residues. CDR1 is MGHDK, CDR2 SYGVNS, per germline. V gave up 3 bases and J gave up 6 bases, with 8 bases separating them. The CDR3 loop reads CASSDRVHGYTF. DNA for the CDR3: TGTGCCAGCAGTGACAGGGTCCATGGCTACACCTTC.

This clonotype was seen ten or more times. J is TRBJ1-4 and V is TRBV6-6; D not resolved. Trimming stripped 7 bases from V and 8 bases from J, with 14 bases between. Germline V gene lookup returns CDR1 MNHNY and CDR2 SVGAGI (reference sequence). The CDR3 covers 13 residues. This CDR3 reads CASTGPSGEKLFF. For the CDR3, the DNA is TGTGCCAGCACTGGGCCTTCGGGGGAAAAACTGTTTTTT.

In this sample, this clonotype turned up many times. The gene calls are TRBV5-4 and TRBJ2-3, with D possibly being TRBD2 (5 bases). Trimming removed 4 bases from V and 0 bases from J, with 12 bases in between. The length of the CDR3 is 15 residues. CDR1 is SGHNT and CDR2 is YYREEE in the germline V gene (reference sequence). In DNA, the CDR3 is TGTGCCAGCAGCCAATCCCGGGAAAGCACAGATACGCAGTATTTT. Translation gives CASSQSRESTDTQYF. Based on the CDR3 plus reference TRBV5-4 and TRBJ2-3, the full variable domain is ETGVTQSPTHLIKTRGQQVTLRCSSQSGHNTVSWYQQALGQGPQFIFQYYREEENGRGNFPPRFSGLQFPNYSSELNVNALELDDSALYLCASSQSRESTDTQYFGPGTRLTVL.

A note on this clonotype: At one boundary the junction diverges from the germline segment, which might be a read error. The V and J genes are TRBV7-8 and TRBJ2-7; D remains ambiguous. Germline V gives CDR1 SGHVS, CDR2 FQNEAQ. The CDR3 length is 15 residues. For the CDR3, the DNA is TGTGCCAGCAGCGCGTCCGAGACAAAAGTCTACGAGCAGCGCTTC. It translates to CASSASETKVYEQRF.

As for this clonotype: This sequence may be a read error, since a much larger clone differs from it by one base. The chain recombines TRBV7-9 with TRBJ2-1; D is tentatively TRBD1 or TRBD2 (5 bases each). This CDR3 has 16 residues. Germline CDR1 and CDR2: SEHNR and FQNEAQ (reference sequence). The CDR3 reads CAGSLASLGTVNEQFF. The CDR3, as DNA: TGTGCCGGCAGCCTTGCCTCCCTAGGGACGGTCAATGAGCAGTTCTTC. The entire variable domain, with the rest obtained from reference TRBV7-9 and TRBJ2-1, is as follows: DTGVSQNPRHKITKRGQNVTFRCDPISEHNRLYWYRQTLGQGPEFLTYFQNEAQLEKSRLLSDRFSAERPKGSFSTLEIQRTEQGDSAMYLCAGSLASLGTVNEQFFGPGTRLTVL.

The V call is TRBV12-3 or TRBV12-4, the J call TRBJ2-7, with D perhaps matching TRBD2 (5 bases). With 8 bases removed from V and 4 bases from J, the gap between germline ends came to 21 bases. The CDR3 totals 15 residues. The CDR3 DNA reads TGTGCCAGCGGCAACCTAGGACCAGGAGGATACGAGCAGTACTTC. Its translation is CASGNLGPGGYEQYF.

Worth noting for this clonotype: At one boundary the junction diverges from the germline segment, which might be a read error. The chain carries TRBV7-8 and TRBJ1-3; D call uncertain. The CDR3 has 16 amino acids. CDR1 and CDR2 from the germline V gene are SGHVS and FQNEAQ. The CDR3 DNA is TGTGCCAGCAGCTTCACCTCTATGGGCTCTGGAAATACCATATATTTT. It is translated as CASSFTSMGSGNTIYF.

Concerning this clonotype: Just one base apart from a much larger clone, this may be a read error. The conserved phenylalanine or tryptophan normally closing the CDR3 is absent here, so this likely arose from a read error. The rearrangement uses TRBV4-1 and TRBJ2-5; D gene ambiguous. The CDR3 spans 16 residues. The germline CDR1 and CDR2 sequences are MGHRA and YSYEKL. Trimming took off 0 bases at V and 1 base at J, with 12 bases between the two ends. The CDR3 DNA sequence: TGCGCCAGCAGCCAAGAAGCGAGCAGGCTCCAAGAGACCCAGTACGTC. This gives the protein CASSQEASRLQETQYV.

As for this clonotype: Being one base from a much bigger clone, this may be a read error. The V and J genes are TRBV24-1 and TRBJ2-1; D may be TRBD1 (7 bases). In germline, CDR1 is KGHDR, CDR2 SFDVKD. There are 18 residues in the CDR3. The V gene lost 3 bases and the J gene lost 4 bases, with 21 bases spanning the gap. The CDR3: CATSDGGLGQEGYNEQFF. The CDR3 DNA is TGTGCCACCAGTGATGGGGGATTAGGACAGGAGGGATACAATGAGCAGTTCTTC.

Remarks on this clonotype: At one boundary the junction diverges from the germline segment, which might be a read error. This chain links TRBV12-3 or TRBV12-4 with TRBJ2-3; the D call may be TRBD1 or TRBD2 (5 bases each). The CDR3 is 13 amino acids. The CDR3 is CASMAPGPNTQYF. CDR3 coding DNA: TGTGCTAGCATGGCGCCGGGACCGAATACGCAGTATTTT.

The chain combines TRBV6-2 or TRBV6-3 with TRBJ1-2; D is unclear. The germline CDR1 and CDR2 sequences are MNHEY and SVGEGT. The CDR3 is 14 amino acids. As DNA, the CDR3 is TGTTTCAGCAGTTCCTCCTTTCTTGACGGAGGCTACACCTTC. This codes for CFSSSSFLDGGYTF.

Notes on this clonotype: A much more abundant neighbour one base away suggests this may be a read error. The CDR3 DNA reads TGTACCACCCCAGGACTAGCGGGAACTGGGGCCAACGTCCTGACTTTC. Translation gives CTTPGLAGTGANVLTF. V usage is TRBV5-4 and J usage is TRBJ2-6; 12 bases align to TRBD2. CDR1 and CDR2 from the germline V gene are SGHNT and YYREEE (reference sequence). The CDR3 loop spans 16 amino acids.

This clonotype was seen ten or more times. The CDR3: CASKIKPATGNTIYF. The CDR3 bases are TGTGCCAGCAAAATTAAGCCTGCGACAGGAAACACCATATATTTT. The chain combines TRBV6-5 with TRBJ1-3; D call uncertain. The CDR3 consists of 15 residues. Germline-derived CDR1 and CDR2 are MNHEY and SVGAGI. Trimming removed 7 bases at V and 4 bases at J, with 17 bases between.

Note on this clonotype: An end of the junction does not agree with germline; a read error may underlie this. The chain employs TRBV4-3 and TRBJ2-3; possible D gene TRBD2, 6 bases. The CDR3 sequence is 13 residues long. The germline V gene encodes CDR1 LGHNA and CDR2 YSLEER. CDR3 in amino acids: CTSGASREDTQYF. DNA of the CDR3: TGCACCAGCGGCGCAAGCCGGGAGGATACGCAGTATTTT.

This clonotype was seen repeatedly, ten times or more. V and J are TRBV20-1 and TRBJ2-7; 12 nucleotides line up with TRBD1. The length of the CDR3 is 14 residues. The V segment lost 3 bases and the J segment 6 bases; nucleotides outside the gene matches: 6. Germline V gives CDR1 DFQATT, CDR2 SNEGSKA (reference sequence). The CDR3 DNA sequence: TGCAGTGCTAGTTTCGGGACAGGGGGCCTCGAGCAGTACTTC. This gives the protein CSASFGTGGLEQYF.

This clonotype was detected only once. V gene TRBV24-1 combines with J gene TRBJ1-5, with 9 bases identical to TRBD1. Germline lookup yields CDR1 KGHDR and CDR2 SFDVKD. The CDR3 runs to 17 residues. Trimming cost V 6 bases and J 11 bases; bases outside gene matches: 19. The CDR3 loop is CATSFRDRAHRNGSQHF. The CDR3 DNA reads TGTGCCACCAGTTTCCGGGACAGGGCCCACCGAAATGGGTCCCAGCATTTT.

Comment on this clonotype: The junction and the germline gene differ at one end; a read error may be behind it. The rearrangement joins TRBV6-1 to TRBJ1-2, with no clear D. This CDR3 has 15 amino acids. Germline V lookup: CDR1 MNHNS, CDR2 SASEGT. For the CDR3, the DNA is TGTGTCAGCAGTGTGGAGCGGGGTGGATACTATGGCTACACCTTC. Translated, it gives CVSSVERGGYYGYTF.

This clonotype has ten or more counts. The rearrangement uses TRBV6-1 and TRBJ2-1, with D possibly TRBD2 on 6 matching bases. From germline, CDR1 is MNHNS and CDR2 SASEGT. V lost 6 bases, J lost 0 bases, and 12 bases lay in between. The CDR3 has 15 amino acids. Written as DNA, the CDR3 is TGTGCCAGCAGCCCACTAGCCAGCTCCTACAATGAGCAGTTCTTC. Translated: CASSPLASSYNEQFF.

The rearrangement links TRBV6-5 to TRBJ1-6; unclear D gene. CDR1 is MNHEY, CDR2 SVGAGI, per germline. This CDR3 region has 16 residues. Trimming took 2 bases from V and 7 from J, leaving 15 bases between them. The CDR3 sequence: CASSYIYTRANSPLHF. The CDR3 nucleotides are TGTGCCAGCAGTTACATATATACAAGGGCAAATTCACCCCTCCACTTT.

In regard to this clonotype: The germline gene is not matched at one end of the junction; a read error may be the cause. The rearrangement links TRBV4-2 to TRBJ2-7; D is unresolved. Germline assignment: CDR1 LGHNA and CDR2 YNFKEQ. This CDR3 has 15 residues. DNA for the CDR3: TGTGCCTGCAGCGAAGAAACCGGAAATCTGATCGAACAGTACTTC. It translates to CACSEETGNLIEQYF.

The chain uses TRBV15 and TRBJ2-3, with a possible D match to TRBD1 (6 bases). The length of the CDR3 is 16 residues. V was clipped by 0 bases and J by 2 bases, with 12 bases between them. Per the germline V gene, CDR1 is LNHNV and CDR2 is YYDKDF (reference sequence). The CDR3, as DNA: TGTGCCACCAGCAGAGAACAGGGTTCCTACACAGATACGCAGTATTTT. Protein sequence: CATSREQGSYTDTQYF.